The 28 T cell receptor beta chains given below trace back to one sample, sequenced in a study of blood T cell repertoires in COVID-19. Clones were sequenced by immunoSEQ multiplex PCR, and TCRdb holds only the in-frame ones, with some missing. The sample holds 140,000 or so clones; 65% to 80% are singletons and the top ten take 1.9%. Material: peripheral blood. The receptors shown here come from an older woman with acute or convalescent COVID-19.

This clone was seen more than once but under ten times. V gene TRBV27 combines with J gene TRBJ2-7, with 8 bases matching TRBD2. This CDR3 is 16 amino acids long. Trimming removed 6 bases from V and 3 bases from J; junction bases left unmatched: 13. The germline V gene encodes CDR1 MNHEY and CDR2 SMNVEV (reference sequence). The CDR3 region is CASSPSAGGSSYEQYF. The CDR3 DNA follows: TGTGCCAGCAGCCCTTCGGCGGGAGGTAGTAGCTACGAGCAGTACTTC.

This clone has just a few counts. This chain connects TRBV5-1 to TRBJ2-3; no reliable D call. The V and J ends lost 0 bases and 0 bases respectively, with 8 bases between them. The CDR3 extends over 15 amino acids. Germline CDR1 is SGHRS and CDR2 is YFSETQ. CDR3 region: CASSLAPPSTDTQYF. CDR3 DNA: TGCGCCAGCAGCTTGGCTCCCCCTAGCACAGATACGCAGTATTTT.

This clone was seen only once. The J gene is TRBJ1-1, the V gene TRBV30; 9 nucleotides agree with TRBD1. The CDR3 is 12 residues long. Per germline, CDR1 GTSNPN and CDR2 SVGIG (reference sequence). V lost 3 bases, J lost 13 bases, and 9 bases stayed unmatched. CDR3 in amino acids: CAWSNHRGPVFF. In DNA form, the CDR3 reads TGTGCCTGGAGCAACCACAGGGGGCCTGTTTTCTTT.

V is TRBV7-2 and J is TRBJ1-3; the D is unclear. The CDR3 runs to 15 residues. Trimming left V 0 bases short and J 8 bases short, with 14 bases between. Germline V gene sequence: CDR1 SGHTA, CDR2 FQGNSA. CDR3 DNA sequence: TGTGCCAGCAGCTTAGCGGGCAGGCCCTATGACACCATATATTTT. Its translation: CASSLAGRPYDTIYF.

This clone has just one count. The rearrangement uses TRBV5-4 and TRBJ1-1; 7 nucleotides match TRBD1. V was clipped by 1 base and J by 4 bases; unmatched bases: 22. This CDR3 region has 20 residues. The germline CDR1 and CDR2 sequences are SGHNT and YYREEE (reference sequence). CDR3 in amino acids: CASSLKGGRKTRQGPTEAFF. Here the CDR3 DNA reads TGTGCCAGCAGCTTGAAGGGCGGCCGGAAGACTCGACAGGGACCCACTGAAGCTTTCTTT.

This clone was detected ten times or more. This chain links TRBV9 with TRBJ1-1; D uncertain. This CDR3 contains 15 residues. Germline V CDR1 and CDR2: SGDLS, YYNGEE. V shed 7 bases and J shed 3 bases, with 19 bases lying between them. DNA of the CDR3: TGTGCCAGCGCCAGAGGCTCGCTAGGAGACACTGAAGCTTTCTTT. Its translation is CASARGSLGDTEAFF. The full variable domain, its missing parts supplied by reference TRBV9 and TRBJ1-1, is DSGVTQTPKHLITATGQRVTLRCSPRSGDLSVYWYQQSLDQGLQFLIQYYNGEERAKGNILERFSAQQFPDLHSELNLSSLELGDSALYFCASARGSLGDTEAFFGQGTRLTVV.

The chain uses TRBV4-1 and TRBJ2-7; D not resolved. The CDR3 extends over 12 amino acids. Trimming removed 1 base at V and 4 bases at J, with 5 bases between. CDR1 is MGHRA and CDR2 is YSYEKL in the germline V gene. CDR3 sequence reads: CASSQGAYEQYF. CDR3 DNA sequence: TGCGCCAGCAGCCAAGGGGCTTACGAGCAGTACTTC.

This clone showed up just a few times. CDR3 region: CASSYMAMNTEAFF. In nucleotides, the CDR3 is TGTGCCAGCAGTTATATGGCAATGAACACTGAAGCTTTCTTT. The chain carries TRBV6-5 and TRBJ1-1; D is undetermined. Trimming pared 3 bases from V and 0 bases from J, leaving 8 bases between. The CDR3 totals 14 residues. CDR1 and CDR2 from the germline V gene are MNHEY and SVGAGI.

J is TRBJ1-5 and V is TRBV30; a possible D gene is TRBD1 (5 bases). The CDR3 loop spans 13 amino acids. The germline CDR1 and CDR2 sequences are GTSNPN and SVGIG (reference sequence). V lost 1 base, J lost 4 bases, and 8 bases lay in between. The CDR3 sequence: CAWSEAGNQPQHF. The CDR3 DNA follows: TGTGCCTGGAGTGAGGCAGGGAATCAGCCCCAGCATTTT.

The chain couples TRBV3-1 (or the pseudogene TRBV3-2) to TRBJ2-1, with 7 bases fitting TRBD2. The CDR3 extends over 13 amino acids. The J segment lost 7 bases and the V segment lost 4 bases, leaving 4 bases of the junction unmatched. Germline assignment: CDR1 LGHDT and CDR2 YNNKEL (reference sequence). The CDR3 sequence is CASSPWGGNEQFF. The CDR3 nucleotides read TGTGCCAGCAGCCCCTGGGGGGGGAATGAGCAGTTCTTC.

Here the CDR3 reads CASSWQGRTQPQHF. CDR3 bases: TGTGCCAGCAGTTGGCAGGGGCGCACTCAGCCCCAGCATTTT. V and J are TRBV28 and TRBJ1-5; tentative D call: TRBD1 (6 bases). CDR3 length: 14 residues. CDR1 MDHEN and CDR2 SYDVKM come from the germline V gene. Trimming pared 4 bases from V and 6 bases from J, leaving 13 bases between.

The chain combines TRBV7-9 with TRBJ1-5; no reliable D call. V lost 5 bases, J lost 4 bases, and 12 bases lay in between. CDR1 and CDR2 from the germline V gene are SEHNR and FQNEAQ (reference sequence). The CDR3 consists of 14 residues. The CDR3 region has the DNA TGTGCCAGCAGCGACACCAGAGATAATCAGCCCCAGCATTTT. Translation: CASSDTRDNQPQHF.

This chain uses TRBV6-1 with TRBJ1-2; 8 positions agree with TRBD1. The CDR3 spans 15 residues. The V segment lost 1 base and the J segment 7 bases; nucleotides outside the gene matches: 8. Germline V lookup: CDR1 MNHNS, CDR2 SASEGT. CDR3 sequence reads: CASSEGARGRFGYTF. The DNA of the CDR3 is TGTGCCAGCAGTGAAGGAGCCAGGGGGCGGTTTGGCTACACCTTC.

The rearrangement joins TRBV10-3 to TRBJ2-7; D may be TRBD2 (7 bases). Germline loops: CDR1 ENHRY, CDR2 SYGVKD. V lost 3 bases to trimming and J lost 6 bases, with 12 bases between them. This CDR3 comprises 13 residues. The CDR3 region is CAISEGGVTEQYF. The CDR3 bases are TGTGCCATCAGTGAAGGGGGGGTAACCGAGCAGTACTTC.

The chain joins TRBV3-1 (or the pseudogene TRBV3-2) to TRBJ2-5; D gene uncertain. This CDR3 contains 15 residues. Trimming removed 0 bases from V and 2 bases from J, with 10 bases in between. CDR1 LGHDT and CDR2 YNNKEL come from the germline V gene (reference sequence). The CDR3 DNA reads as TGTGCCAGCAGCCAAGATCTTCTAGGACAAGAGACCCAGTACTTC. This translates into CASSQDLLGQETQYF.

This clone was recorded a few times. This chain joins TRBV15 and TRBJ2-7; weak D call: TRBD1 (6 bases). The CDR3 consists of 15 residues. V was pared by 0 bases and J by 3 bases, with 12 bases between. CDR1 LNHNV and CDR2 YYDKDF come from the germline V gene (reference sequence). Here the CDR3 reads CATSRDGAGDYEQYF. CDR3 sequence (DNA): TGTGCCACCAGCAGAGATGGGGCAGGGGACTACGAGCAGTACTTC.

The V gene is TRBV18, the J gene TRBJ2-1, with D tentatively TRBD2 (5 bases). V lost 4 bases and J 1 base, leaving 8 bases between the germline ends. The CDR3 covers 14 residues. Germline V gene data show CDR1 as KGHSH and CDR2 as LQKENI. DNA of the CDR3: TGTGCCAGCTCACGGCGCGGGTCCTACAATGAGCAGTTCTTC. Encoded protein: CASSRRGSYNEQFF.

This clone was seen a few times. The chain carries TRBV20-1 and TRBJ1-1; tentative D call: TRBD1 (5 bases). V lost 4 bases to trimming and J lost 3 bases, with 6 bases between them. There are 11 residues in the CDR3. Germline lookup yields CDR1 DFQATT and CDR2 SNEGSKA (reference sequence). The CDR3 DNA sequence: TGCAGTGCTACGGGGGACACTGAAGCTTTCTTT. Its protein is CSATGDTEAFF.

The chain is built from TRBV5-1 and TRBJ1-2; D is perhaps TRBD1 (5 bases). Trimming took off 0 bases at V and 4 bases at J, with 7 bases between the two ends. Germline lookup yields CDR1 SGHRS and CDR2 YFSETQ. The CDR3 consists of 13 residues. CDR3 region: CASSLATGYGYTF. Here the CDR3 DNA reads TGCGCCAGCAGCTTGGCCACAGGCTATGGCTACACCTTC.

The rearrangement joins TRBV7-9 to TRBJ2-7, with D unresolved. Germline V gene lookup returns CDR1 SEHNR and CDR2 FQNEAQ (reference sequence). With 4 bases removed from V and 6 bases from J, the gap between germline ends came to 13 bases. CDR3 length: 13 amino acids. The CDR3 DNA sequence: TGTGCCAGCAGCTCATCGGGTCCCGCCGAGCAGTACTTC. Translation gives CASSSSGPAEQYF.

V usage is TRBV6-1 and J usage is TRBJ2-1, with D tentatively TRBD2 (5 bases). V lost 2 bases to trimming and J lost 15 bases, with 8 bases between them. This CDR3 comprises 10 residues. In germline, CDR1 is MNHNS, CDR2 SASEGT. CDR3 protein: CASSELAPFF. The CDR3, as DNA: TGTGCCAGCAGTGAACTAGCTCCGTTCTTC.

The chain uses TRBV28 and TRBJ2-3, with TRBD2 matching 9 bases. The J segment lost 14 bases and the V segment lost 2 bases, leaving 11 bases of the junction unmatched. Per the germline V gene, CDR1 is MDHEN and CDR2 is SYDVKM. CDR3 length equals 14 residues. CDR3 in amino acids: CASSLMSSGRIMYF. CDR3 sequence (DNA): TGTGCCAGCAGTTTAATGAGTAGCGGGAGAATTATGTATTTT.

The CDR3 region has the DNA TGTGCCAGCAGTCTCCCCCCCGGACAGGGGACAGATACGCAGTATTTT. Translating gives CASSLPPGQGTDTQYF. The chain joins TRBV7-9 to TRBJ2-3; 9 bases agree with TRBD1. This CDR3 contains 16 residues. CDR1 is SEHNR and CDR2 is FQNEAQ in the germline V gene (reference sequence). V shed 6 bases, J shed 3 bases, and the junction held 10 bases outside the gene matches.

The chain joins TRBV11-2 to TRBJ2-5, with TRBD1 matching over 9 bases. The CDR3 totals 14 residues. The germline gives CDR1 SGHAT, CDR2 FQNNGV. With 7 bases clipped from V and 5 bases from J, the junction kept 8 bases outside the gene matches. The CDR3 DNA is TGTGCCAGCAATGGACAGGGGAATATGGAGACCCAGTACTTC. This gives the protein CASNGQGNMETQYF.

This clone has just a few counts. The rearrangement joins TRBV9 to TRBJ1-6; no clear D gene. The CDR3 runs to 13 residues. V dropped 0 bases and J dropped 8 bases, with 6 bases sitting between them. The germline gives CDR1 SGDLS, CDR2 YYNGEE. In nucleotides, the CDR3 is TGTGCCAGCAGCGTAGCGGTAGATTCACCCCTCCACTTT. Protein sequence: CASSVAVDSPLHF. The full variable domain, in which reference TRBV9 and TRBJ1-6 provide the parts outside the CDR3, is DSGVTQTPKHLITATGQRVTLRCSPRSGDLSVYWYQQSLDQGLQFLIQYYNGEERAKGNILERFSAQQFPDLHSELNLSSLELGDSALYFCASSVAVDSPLHFGNGTRLTVT.

On this clone itself: This same CDR3 is encoded by further DNA sequences in the sample. The rearrangement uses TRBV14 and TRBJ1-1; 7 nucleotides line up with TRBD1. This CDR3 has 13 amino acids. V shed 6 bases, J shed 1 base, and the junction held 2 bases outside the gene matches. Per germline, CDR1 SGHDN and CDR2 FVKESK. The CDR3, as DNA: TGTGCCAGCAGTCGGACAGGGAACACTGAAGCTTTCTTT. Translated: CASSRTGNTEAFF.

This clone was seen more than once but under ten times. V gene TRBV7-2 combines with J gene TRBJ2-1; D might be TRBD2 (6 bases). The germline V and J ends were trimmed by 3 bases and 6 bases, with 12 bases remaining between them. This CDR3 spans 14 amino acids. Germline CDR1 SGHTA, CDR2 FQGNSA. CDR3 sequence (DNA): TGTGCCAGCAGCTTCCTGGGACTCCCCAATGAGCAGTTCTTC. It specifies CASSFLGLPNEQFF.

The V and J genes are TRBV7-9 and TRBJ2-7, with D tentatively TRBD1 (6 bases). Trimming stripped 5 bases from V and 5 bases from J, with 16 bases between. CDR3 size: 14 residues. Germline assignment: CDR1 SEHNR and CDR2 FQNEAQ (reference sequence). The DNA for the CDR3 is TGTGCCAGCAGCCCGCCGGCAGGGGACCACGAGCAGTACTTC. This sequence encodes CASSPPAGDHEQYF.